This TCR beta chain appears in the sequencing data of a study of blood T cell repertoires in COVID-19. About the study: There were acute and convalescent COVID-19 samples, and they came from the United States, Italy and Spain. From T cells, B-cell-depleted T cells, or PBMCs came the material, which was cDNA or gDNA.

This CDR3 contains 17 residues. The germline CDR1 and CDR2 sequences are MGHRA and YSYEKL. The V gene end was trimmed by 0 bases and the J gene end by 0 bases; junction bases not matched to a gene: 8. Study processing details: It was from reference gene primer amplification that nucleated cell counts were estimated. Only in-frame clones appear in the TCRdb table, and some are missing; sequencing was by immunoSEQ multiplex PCR. V and J calls and clone size are those listed in that table; D and trimming were worked out from the DNA. The sample contains hundreds of thousands of clones, about 81% of which appear only once. This clone appeared a few times.

The TCR comes from a woman aged 55-69 years with active or convalescent COVID-19. The chain recombines TRBV4-1 with TRBJ2-7, with TRBD2 matching 7 bases. Sequences were obtained from peripheral blood. This CDR3 is CASSQEASSGSSYEQYF. The CDR3 DNA is TGCGCCAGCAGCCAAGAAGCGTCTAGCGGTTCCTCCTACGAGCAGTACTTC.